This T cell receptor (beta chain) appears in the sequencing data of a study of T cells in Graves' hyperthyroidism and ophthalmopathy. The CDR3 is made up of 13 amino acids. Germline V gives CDR1 SQVTM, CDR2 ANQGSEA. Study outcomes and limitations: Median prediction lead before ophthalmopathy onset was about 6.3 months with the model.

TCR beta CDR3 sequences were amplified from RNA transcripts. The TCR CDR3 was amplified in a first-round RT-PCR using the HTBI primer set. Each CDR3 protein is one row after TCRdb ran MiXCR on the multiplex PCR reads. The table shows 500,000 to 600,000 distinct CDR3 sequences, with 35% to 55% occurring only once. As for this clonotype: Its target is not known. Germline and junction disagree at one end, which may indicate a read error.

The source is an adult woman with Graves' disease, either hyperthyroidism or ophthalmopathy (not recorded which). Sequenced input: peripheral blood or thyroid tissue (not recorded which). The rearrangement uses TRBV29-1 and TRBJ2-7; D unclear. CDR3: CSVETGQPYEEYF. For the CDR3, the DNA is TGCAGCGTTGAAACGGGTCAGCCCTACGAGGAGTACTTC.